This T cell receptor (beta chain) was recovered during a study of regulatory T cells in long-lasting Graves disease. Study results and caveats: Sample size, which was small, may have reduced accuracy. Favored usage of TRBV28, TRBJ1-2 and TRBJ2-5 was recorded in persistent disease.

HTBI primers from iRepertoire and Arm-PCR of CDR3 regions yielded the TCR beta libraries. TCRdb used MiXCR to reprocess the multiplex PCR reads, holding one entry per CDR3 protein. The table includes more than 450,000 distinct CDR3 sequences, more than 10% detected once. This CDR3 spans 16 amino acids. Trimming left V 0 bases short and J 5 bases short, with 17 bases between. The germline V gene has CDR1 MGHRA and CDR2 YSYEKL. As for time point: newly diagnosed GD, antithyroid drugs for less than 3 months. PBMC-extracted RNA yielded the TCR library. EDTA tubes were used for drawing around 9 milliliters of peripheral blood. This clonotype was detected ten times or more. Antigen specificity is unknown. A further study also used this sample, focusing on T cells in Graves' hyperthyroidism and ophthalmopathy.

The material sequenced was peripheral blood mononuclear cells (PBMCs), taken at new diagnosis, from a patient treated with antithyroid drugs. The chain recombines TRBV4-1 with TRBJ2-7, with D possibly being TRBD1 (5 bases). The receptor was isolated from a woman aged 25 to 39 with Graves disease. The CDR3 DNA reads TGCGCCAGCAGCCAAGATTTGGCCAGGGTACCCCACGAGCAGTACTTC. It specifies CASSQDLARVPHEQYF.